Sequencing of this T cell receptor (beta chain) was carried out in a study of cytomegalovirus exposure and HLA in healthy donors. Remarks on this clone: The antigen is undetermined.

The table came from immunoSEQ multiplex PCR; TCRdb's copy has only in-frame clones and leaves some out. The profile covers some 76,000 clones, with about 94% appearing a single time and roughly 1% taken by the ten largest. The CDR3 is 15 residues long. V was clipped by 6 bases and J by 4 bases; unmatched bases: 7. Germline V CDR1 and CDR2: SGHVS, FNYEAQ. Study findings and constraints: The tendency of first-cohort TCR clusters to co-occur in the roughly 130 validation repertoires was the finding of a later analysis. Under in vitro conditions, three CMV-associated chains were confirmed as specific for CMV antigens. TCR beta chains numbering some 160 were designated cytomegalovirus-associated.

Source material: PBMCs. This chain links TRBV7-6 with TRBJ2-5; TRBD1 agrees at 11 bases. The clonotype was recovered from a woman aged 18-29 years in good health and CMV-seronegative. The CDR3 DNA is TGTGCCAGCAGTTCCGGGACAGGGGGTGGAGAGACCCAGTACTTC. As protein: CASSSGTGGGETQYF.